This record concerns one T cell receptor (beta chain) sequence. V was pared by 1 base and J by 4 bases, with 16 bases between. Looked up from germline, CDR1 is SGHDN and CDR2 is FVKESK. CDR3 length: 16 residues. The data are from a study of cytomegalovirus exposure and HLA in healthy donors. In the PCR, 60 Vbeta and 13 Jbeta primers were used. Sequenced by immunoSEQ multiplex PCR; TCRdb stores in-frame clones only, minus some. The sample consists of tens of thousands of clones, about 66% of them appearing once. Sequences were obtained from PBMCs. The receptor was derived from a boy between 10 and 17 years old in good health and CMV-seropositive. The J gene is TRBJ1-1, the V gene TRBV14; a weak D match, TRBD1 (5 bases). The CDR3 DNA follows: TGTGCCAGCAGCCAAGTCGGGGGGACTGGAAGCACTGAAGCTTTCTTT. Translation gives CASSQVGGTGSTEAFF.